This is a list of T cell receptor beta chains from one sample in a study of T cells after yellow fever vaccination. One entry per CDR3 protein, called by TCRdb with MiXCR from the 5' RACE reads. Of under 300,000 distinct CDR3 sequences in the sample, 6% to 7.5% were seen once. The specimen was CD4+ T cells sorted from PBMCs, collected 15 days after the yellow fever booster vaccination. These receptors were collected from a man aged 25-45 years who received the YFV17D yellow fever vaccine. Both conserved end residues are part of each CDR3. A D gene is named only where the DNA matches it firmly. A row's size may be missing; if present it is once, few, many or a size class.

J,size,D,V,CDR3,DNA
TRBJ2-7,-,-,TRBV20-1,CSARDVGGAYEQYF,TGCAGTGCTAGAGATGTCGGGGGTGCCTACGAGCAGTACTTC
TRBJ2-1,few,TRBD2,TRBV12-3/TRBV12-4,CASSFLAGVEQFF,TGTGCCAGCAGTTTCTTAGCGGGAGTGGAGCAGTTCTTC
TRBJ2-3,many,-,TRBV7-6,CASSPRTPPTDTQYF,TGTGCCAGCAGTCCTCGGACACCGCCCACAGATACGCAGTATTTT
TRBJ1-2,-,-,TRBV24-1,CATSDQRTGSLGYTF,TGTGCCACCAGTGACCAAAGGACGGGAAGTCTCGGCTACACCTTC
TRBJ2-7,many,TRBD2,TRBV6-2/TRBV6-3,CASSPGLAGVDEQYF,TGTGCCAGCAGCCCCGGACTAGCGGGAGTCGACGAGCAGTACTTC
TRBJ2-5,few,-,TRBV7-2,CASSLEMALQGTQYF,TGTGCCAGCAGCTTAGAAATGGCACTTCAGGGCACCCAGTACTTC
TRBJ1-2,many,-,TRBV20-1,CSARQVDYGYTF,TGCAGTGCAAGACAGGTGGACTATGGCTACACCTTC
TRBJ1-1,few,-,TRBV15,CATSRADGEAFF,TGTGCCACCAGCAGAGCGGACGGTGAAGCTTTCTTT
TRBJ2-7,-,TRBD1,TRBV20-1,CSARDRPGGTYEQYF,TGCAGTGCTAGAGATAGGCCAGGGGGTACCTACGAGCAGTACTTC
TRBJ2-2,many,-,TRBV7-2,CASRPTGSTGELFF,TGTGCCAGCAGACCCACAGGCTCGACCGGGGAGCTGTTTTTT
TRBJ2-1,-,-,TRBV27,CASSVTKRGSSYNEQFF,TGTGCCAGCAGTGTAACTAAAAGGGGTAGTTCCTACAATGAGCAGTTCTTC
TRBJ1-1,-,-,TRBV12-3/TRBV12-4,CASRPTAGPRGAEAFF,TGTGCCAGCAGGCCAACGGCGGGCCCCCGTGGGGCTGAAGCTTTCTTT